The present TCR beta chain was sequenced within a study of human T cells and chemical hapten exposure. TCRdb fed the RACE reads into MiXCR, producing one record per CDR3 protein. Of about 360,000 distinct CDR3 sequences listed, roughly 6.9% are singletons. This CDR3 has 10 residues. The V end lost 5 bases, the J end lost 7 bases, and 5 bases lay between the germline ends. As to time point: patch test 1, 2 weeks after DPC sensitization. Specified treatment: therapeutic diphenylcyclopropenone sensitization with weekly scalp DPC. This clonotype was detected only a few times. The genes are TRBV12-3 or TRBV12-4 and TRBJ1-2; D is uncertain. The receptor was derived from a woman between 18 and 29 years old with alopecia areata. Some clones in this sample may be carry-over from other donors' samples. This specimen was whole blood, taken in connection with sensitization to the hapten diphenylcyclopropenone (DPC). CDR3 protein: CASSKVGYTF. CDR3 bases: TGTGCCAGCAGTAAGGTTGGCTACACCTTC.